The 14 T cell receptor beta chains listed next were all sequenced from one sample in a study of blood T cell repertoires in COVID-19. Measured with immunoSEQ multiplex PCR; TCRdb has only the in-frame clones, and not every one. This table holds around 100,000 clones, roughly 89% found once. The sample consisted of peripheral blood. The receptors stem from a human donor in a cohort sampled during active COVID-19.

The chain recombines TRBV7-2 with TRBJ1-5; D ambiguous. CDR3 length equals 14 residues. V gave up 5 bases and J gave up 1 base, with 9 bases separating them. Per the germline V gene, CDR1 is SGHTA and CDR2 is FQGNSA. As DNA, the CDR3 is TGTGCCAGCAGCGTTGGAGGGAGCAATCAGCCCCAGCATTTT. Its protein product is CASSVGGSNQPQHF.

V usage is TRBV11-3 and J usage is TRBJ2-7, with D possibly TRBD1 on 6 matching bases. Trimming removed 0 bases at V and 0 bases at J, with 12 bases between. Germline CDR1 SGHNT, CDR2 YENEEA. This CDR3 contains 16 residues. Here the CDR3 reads CASSLDHTGSSYEQYF. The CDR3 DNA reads TGTGCCAGCAGCTTAGATCATACAGGGAGCTCCTACGAGCAGTACTTC.

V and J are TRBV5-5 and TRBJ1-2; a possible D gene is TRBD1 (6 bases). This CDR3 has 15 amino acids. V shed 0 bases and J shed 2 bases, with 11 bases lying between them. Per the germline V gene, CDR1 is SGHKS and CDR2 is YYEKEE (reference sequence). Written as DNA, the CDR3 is TGTGCCAGCAGCTTGGATGCGGGGGCAAACTATGGCTACACCTTC. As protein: CASSLDAGANYGYTF.

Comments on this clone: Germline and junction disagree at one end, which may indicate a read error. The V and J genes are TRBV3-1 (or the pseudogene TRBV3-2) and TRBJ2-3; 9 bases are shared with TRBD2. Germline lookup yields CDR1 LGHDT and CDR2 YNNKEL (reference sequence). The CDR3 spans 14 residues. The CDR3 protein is CASSLGTSKDTQYF. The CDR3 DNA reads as TGTGCCAGCAGCCTGGGGACTAGCAAAGATACGCAGTATTTT.

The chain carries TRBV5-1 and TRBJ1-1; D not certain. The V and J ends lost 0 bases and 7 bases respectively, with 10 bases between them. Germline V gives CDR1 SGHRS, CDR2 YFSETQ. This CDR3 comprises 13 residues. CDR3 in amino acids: CASSLANQNEAFF. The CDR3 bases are TGCGCCAGCAGCTTGGCCAACCAGAATGAAGCTTTCTTT.

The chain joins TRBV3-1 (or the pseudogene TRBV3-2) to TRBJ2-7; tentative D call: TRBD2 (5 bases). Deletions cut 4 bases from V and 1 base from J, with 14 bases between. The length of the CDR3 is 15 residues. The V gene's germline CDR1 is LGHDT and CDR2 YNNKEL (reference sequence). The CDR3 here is CASSLTGGMSYEQYF. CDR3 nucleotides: TGTGCCAGCAGCCTGACCGGAGGTATGTCCTACGAGCAGTACTTC.

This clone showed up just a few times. In DNA, the CDR3 is TGTGCCAGCAGTTTAGACAGGGGTACCGGCAATGAGCAGTTCTTC. The encoded protein is CASSLDRGTGNEQFF. J is TRBJ2-1 and V is TRBV5-4; 8 bases are a match to TRBD1. The CDR3 length is 15 residues. J gave up 6 bases and V 5 bases, and 10 bases lay outside the gene matches. CDR1 and CDR2 from the germline V gene are SGHNT and YYREEE (reference sequence).

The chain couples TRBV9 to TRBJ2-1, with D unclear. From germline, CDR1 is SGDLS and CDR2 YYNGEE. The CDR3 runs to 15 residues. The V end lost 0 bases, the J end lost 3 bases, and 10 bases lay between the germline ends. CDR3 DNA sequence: TGTGCCAGCAGCGTAGATGGAGCCCACTACAATGAGCAGTTCTTC. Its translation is CASSVDGAHYNEQFF.

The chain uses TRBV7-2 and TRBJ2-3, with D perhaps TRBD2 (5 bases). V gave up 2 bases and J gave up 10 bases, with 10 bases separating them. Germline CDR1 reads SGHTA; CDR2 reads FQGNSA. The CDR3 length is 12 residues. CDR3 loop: CASSLSGYSQYF. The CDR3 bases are TGTGCCAGCAGCTTATCGGGGTACTCGCAGTATTTT.

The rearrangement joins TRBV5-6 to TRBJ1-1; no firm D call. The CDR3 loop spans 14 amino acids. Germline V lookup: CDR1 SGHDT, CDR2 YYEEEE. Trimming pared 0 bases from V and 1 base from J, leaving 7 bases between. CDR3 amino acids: CASSLDNRNTEAFF. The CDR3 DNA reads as TGTGCCAGCAGCTTGGACAACAGGAACACTGAAGCTTTCTTT.

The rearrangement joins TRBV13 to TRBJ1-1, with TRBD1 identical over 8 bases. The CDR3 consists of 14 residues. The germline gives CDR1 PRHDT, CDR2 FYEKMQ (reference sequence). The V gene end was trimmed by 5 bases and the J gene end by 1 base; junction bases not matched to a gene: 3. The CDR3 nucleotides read TGTGCCAGCAGCAGAGGACAGGGGAACACTGAAGCTTTCTTT. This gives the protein CASSRGQGNTEAFF.

The CDR3 protein is CASSLGQGLTQYF. In nucleotides, the CDR3 is TGTGCCAGCAGCTTGGGGCAGGGGCTGACCCAGTACTTC. The chain has TRBV5-6 and TRBJ2-5; D possibly corresponds to TRBD1 (6 bases). Germline assignment: CDR1 SGHDT and CDR2 YYEEEE. The CDR3 consists of 13 residues. The germline V and J ends were trimmed by 0 bases and 7 bases, with 10 bases remaining between them.

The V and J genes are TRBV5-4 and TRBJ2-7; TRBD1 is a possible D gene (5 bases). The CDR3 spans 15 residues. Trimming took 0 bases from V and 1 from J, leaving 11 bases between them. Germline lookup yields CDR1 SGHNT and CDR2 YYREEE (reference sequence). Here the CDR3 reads CASSLVGQGSYEQYF. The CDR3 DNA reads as TGTGCCAGCAGCTTGGTAGGGCAGGGTTCCTACGAGCAGTACTTC.

The CDR3 region has the DNA TGTGCCACCAGTGATTTCGGGACTAGAACTGATACGCAGTATTTT. It encodes CATSDFGTRTDTQYF. The J gene is TRBJ2-3, the V gene TRBV24-1; TRBD2 aligns across 8 bases. Germline values: CDR1 KGHDR, CDR2 SFDVKD. Germline trimming cut 1 base from V and 6 bases from J; bases unmatched to any gene: 5. The CDR3 runs to 15 residues.